The 24 T cell receptor beta chains given below trace back to one sample, sequenced in a study of regulatory T cells in long-lasting Graves disease. For TCR beta, libraries came from iRepertoire HTBI primers and Arm-PCR of CDR3 regions. TCRdb passed the multiplex PCR reads through MiXCR, listing each CDR3 protein once. The sample yields roughly 400,000 distinct CDR3 sequences, approximately 16% seen once. The sample's time point: newly diagnosed GD, antithyroid drugs for less than 3 months. TCR sequences were obtained from RNA taken from PBMCs. This sample also appeared in a second study, on T cells in Graves' hyperthyroidism and ophthalmopathy.

Sequenced here: peripheral blood mononuclear cells (PBMCs), sampled at new diagnosis, from a patient treated with antithyroid drugs. The receptors shown here come from a woman between 40 and 50 years old with Graves disease.

This clonotype was found a few times. The rearrangement links TRBV7-9 to TRBJ2-1; D is tentatively TRBD1 or TRBD2 (6 bases each). Germline assignment: CDR1 SEHNR and CDR2 FQNEAQ (reference sequence). The CDR3 is 12 residues long. Trimming cost V 10 bases and J 7 bases, with 14 bases left between them. The CDR3 sequence: CATSRGRNEQFF. DNA for the CDR3: TGTGCCACCTCCCGGGGGCGAAATGAGCAGTTCTTC.

The chain links TRBV20-1 to TRBJ2-1, with D unresolved. V gave up 5 bases and J gave up 10 bases, with 12 bases separating them. The CDR3 contains 11 residues. CDR1 and CDR2 from the germline V gene are DFQATT and SNEGSKA (reference sequence). CDR3 sequence (DNA): TGCAGTGCTTCCGCCGCCTACGAGCAGTTCTTC. Translation gives CSASAAYEQFF.

There are many counts of this clonotype. The V gene is TRBV28, the J gene TRBJ2-7, with D possibly matching TRBD2 (6 bases). V was cut by 6 bases and J by 3 bases, with 18 bases left in between. CDR3 length: 15 residues. Germline CDR1 and CDR2: MDHEN and SYDVKM. The CDR3 reads CASRRSVAANYEQYF. In nucleotides, the CDR3 is TGTGCCAGCAGACGTAGTGTAGCGGCAAACTACGAGCAGTACTTC.

V is TRBV10-2 and J is TRBJ2-7; possibly TRBD1 or TRBD2 for D (7 bases each). Between the trimmed V and J ends, which lost 0 bases and 3 bases, there was a span of 21 bases. The CDR3 totals 18 residues. Germline V gene sequence: CDR1 WSHSY, CDR2 SAAADI. The CDR3: CASSESKGRGQLSYEQYF. The CDR3 region has the DNA TGCGCCAGCAGTGAGTCTAAAGGGAGGGGGCAGCTAAGCTACGAGCAGTACTTC.

The sample holds many counts of this clonotype. The chain joins TRBV2 to TRBJ2-1, with 9 bases matching TRBD1. Germline CDR1 is SNHLY and CDR2 is FYNNEI. The CDR3 has 15 amino acids. V shed 6 bases and J 4 bases; nucleotides not matched to a gene: 7. CDR3 region: CASSAGQGLYNEQFF. The CDR3 DNA reads as TGTGCCAGCAGCGCCGGACAGGGGCTTTACAATGAGCAGTTCTTC.

The sample holds many counts of this clonotype. The rearrangement joins TRBV12-3 or TRBV12-4 to TRBJ2-3, with TRBD1 matching over 10 bases. The CDR3 spans 15 residues. The V gene end was trimmed by 5 bases and the J gene end by 2 bases; junction bases not matched to a gene: 4. The CDR3 DNA is TGTGCCAGCAGTGGGGACAGGGGTAACACAGATACGCAGTATTTT. It yields the protein CASSGDRGNTDTQYF.

This clonotype has a single count. A much larger clone differs from this one at a single base, so this may be a read error. The chain couples TRBV11-3 to TRBJ1-1; 8 bases are a match to TRBD1. With V trimmed by 5 bases and J by 6 bases, 11 bases remained unmatched. Per the germline V gene, CDR1 is SGHNT and CDR2 is YENEEA. This CDR3 is built from 15 residues. CDR3 loop: CASSPITQGGPEAFF. For the CDR3, the DNA is TGTGCCAGCAGCCCTATAACACAGGGGGGTCCTGAAGCTTTCTTT. The full variable domain, completed using reference TRBV11-3 and TRBJ1-1, is EAGVVQSPRYKIIEKKQPVAFWCNPISGHNTLYWYLQNLGQGPELLIRYENEEAVDDSQLPKDRFSAERLKGVDSTLKIQPAELGDSAVYLCASSPITQGGPEAFFGQGTRLTVV.

This clonotype was detected a few times. The V and J genes are TRBV3-1 and TRBJ1-2; possibly TRBD1 for D (5 bases). Between the trimmed V and J ends, which lost 4 bases and 2 bases, there was a span of 14 bases. The CDR3 is made up of 15 amino acids. Germline CDR1 and CDR2: LGHDT and YNNKEL (reference sequence). CDR3 in amino acids: CASSPMGQDNYGYTF. The CDR3 region has the DNA TGTGCCAGCAGCCCCATGGGGCAGGACAACTATGGCTACACCTTC.

This clonotype was detected many times. The chain joins TRBV5-1 to TRBJ2-5; 7 positions match TRBD2. V gave up 4 bases and J gave up 1 base; unmatched junction bases: 7. This CDR3 has 15 amino acids. The germline gives CDR1 SGHRS, CDR2 YFSETQ. The CDR3 DNA reads TGCGCCAGCAGCGGGGCTAGCGGAGCCCAAGAGACCCAGTACTTC. Its translation is CASSGASGAQETQYF. The full variable domain, completed using reference TRBV5-1 and TRBJ2-5, is KAGVTQTPRYLIKTRGQQVTLSCSPISGHRSVSWYQQTPGQGLQFLFEYFSETQRNKGNFPGRFSGRQFSNSRSEMNVSTLELGDSALYLCASSGASGAQETQYFGPGTRLLVL.

The V call is TRBV24-1, the J call TRBJ2-1; a weak D match, TRBD2 (6 bases). CDR3 length equals 17 residues. The V gene lost 3 bases and the J gene lost 5 bases, with 19 bases spanning the gap. The germline V gene encodes CDR1 KGHDR and CDR2 SFDVKD. CDR3 region: CATSDPRGETLHNEQFF. The CDR3 bases are TGTGCCACCAGTGATCCGCGGGGCGAGACCTTACACAATGAGCAGTTCTTC.

Ten or more counts support this clonotype. The genes are TRBV18 and TRBJ2-7, with D maybe TRBD1 (6 bases). CDR1 is KGHSH, CDR2 LQKENI, per germline. V lost 2 bases, J lost 1 base, and 12 bases lay in between. There are 15 residues in the CDR3. This CDR3 is CASSPASRGSYEQYF. CDR3 DNA: TGTGCCAGCTCACCAGCAAGCAGGGGATCCTACGAGCAGTACTTC.

The gene calls are TRBV5-1 and TRBJ2-5; 11 bases map to TRBD2. CDR3 length equals 18 residues. V shed 4 bases and J 5 bases; nucleotides not matched to a gene: 16. Germline V lookup: CDR1 SGHRS, CDR2 YFSETQ. The CDR3 DNA is TGCGCCAGCAGCCCAGGACTAGCGGGTGTAAATGGGGCGGAGACCCAGTACTTC. It is translated as CASSPGLAGVNGAETQYF.

This clonotype was seen many times. This chain joins TRBV18 and TRBJ2-3, with D perhaps assigned TRBD1 or TRBD2 (7 bases each). This CDR3 is 15 amino acids long. CDR1 KGHSH and CDR2 LQKENI come from the germline V gene. V was clipped by 8 bases and J by 6 bases, with 21 bases between them. The CDR3 nucleotides are TGTGCCAGCGACAGGCTAGCGGAAGGGGGCGATACGCAGTATTTT. Translation gives CASDRLAEGGDTQYF.

The chain links TRBV27 to TRBJ2-1; TRBD2 agrees at 9 bases. The germline gives CDR1 MNHEY, CDR2 SMNVEV (reference sequence). The CDR3 is 15 residues long. J was trimmed by 6 bases and V by 4 bases; bases with no gene match: 7. The CDR3 protein is CASSSLAGVFNEQFF. CDR3 DNA sequence: TGTGCCAGCAGTTCTTTAGCGGGAGTGTTCAATGAGCAGTTCTTC.

With regard to this clonotype: This may come from a read error, since a much larger clone is one base off. The V call is TRBV18, the J call TRBJ2-1; maybe TRBD2 (6 bases). This CDR3 has 13 residues. Germline V lookup: CDR1 KGHSH, CDR2 LQKENI. V was pared by 6 bases and J by 8 bases, with 14 bases between. CDR3 bases: TGTGCCAGCTCGCTGGCTAGCGTCGATGAGCAGTTCTTC. Its translation is CASSLASVDEQFF.

This clonotype was counted ten times or more. The V gene is TRBV20-1, the J gene TRBJ1-1, with 8 bases lining up with TRBD1. Germline CDR1 and CDR2: DFQATT and SNEGSKA (reference sequence). Trimming removed 0 bases from V and 6 bases from J; junction bases left unmatched: 9. This CDR3 region has 15 residues. The CDR3 protein is CSARDQTGERSEAFF. The CDR3 nucleotides are TGCAGTGCTAGAGATCAGACAGGGGAGAGGTCTGAAGCTTTCTTT.

The CDR3 protein is CASTRGQGHFGEQFF. DNA of the CDR3: TGTGCCAGCACAAGGGGGCAGGGTCACTTCGGTGAGCAGTTCTTC. The chain has TRBV2 and TRBJ2-1; TRBD1 matches 7 bases. The CDR3 totals 15 residues. Germline CDR1 SNHLY, CDR2 FYNNEI. Germline trimming cut 7 bases from V and 9 bases from J; bases unmatched to any gene: 15. The full variable domain, completed using reference TRBV2 and TRBJ2-1, is EPEVTQTPSHQVTQMGQEVILRCVPISNHLYFYWYRQILGQKVEFLVSFYNNEISEKSEIFDDQFSVERPDGSNFTLKIRSTKLEDSAMYFCASTRGQGHFGEQFFGPGTRLTVL.

This clonotype occurred many times. The chain carries TRBV12-3 or TRBV12-4 and TRBJ1-6; 7 nucleotides agree with TRBD1. CDR3 length: 16 residues. After removal of 3 bases from V and 6 bases from J, the junction contained 8 bases not matched to a gene. Here the CDR3 reads CASSFLTGQSNSPLHF. The CDR3 region has the DNA TGTGCCAGCAGTTTTCTCACGGGACAGAGTAATTCACCCCTCCACTTT.

In this sample, this clonotype turned up many times. The chain has TRBV7-3 and TRBJ2-2; D possibly corresponds to TRBD2 (6 bases). This CDR3 region has 13 residues. Trimming cost V 8 bases and J 4 bases, with 11 bases left between them. Germline CDR1 and CDR2: SGHTA and FQGTGA. The CDR3 sequence: CASRAGPTGELFF. CDR3 in DNA: TGTGCCAGCCGGGCGGGACCCACCGGGGAGCTGTTTTTT.

This chain connects TRBV6-2 or TRBV6-3 to TRBJ2-6; D is uncertain. This CDR3 region has 16 residues. Per the germline V gene, CDR1 is MNHEY and CDR2 is SVGEGT. Trimming took 7 bases from V and 4 from J, leaving 17 bases between them. CDR3 amino acids: CASNTQPVRGANVLTF. The CDR3 nucleotides read TGTGCCAGCAACACCCAACCGGTCAGGGGGGCCAACGTCCTGACTTTC.

This clonotype was found a few times. A read error may explain this, as a much larger clone is one base away. This CDR3 is missing its conserved last phenylalanine or tryptophan, likely due to a read error. The chain joins TRBV10-3 to TRBJ2-5; D ambiguous. CDR1 ENHRY and CDR2 SYGVKD come from the germline V gene. This CDR3 is built from 11 residues. V shed 11 bases and J shed 9 bases, with 16 bases lying between them. In nucleotides, the CDR3 is TGTGCCTCCCGGAGTTCTGGGGCCCAGTACTCC. Protein: CASRSSGAQYS.

This clonotype was detected many times. This chain links TRBV6-1 with TRBJ1-2; D might be TRBD1 (5 bases). V was clipped by 10 bases and J by 3 bases, with 18 bases between them. The CDR3 has 14 residues. The germline V gene encodes CDR1 MNHNS and CDR2 SASEGT. The CDR3 loop reads CATKSTGGYYGYTF. The DNA for the CDR3 is TGTGCCACCAAATCCACCGGGGGGTACTATGGCTACACCTTC.

Ten or more counts support this clonotype. The CDR3 nucleotides read TGTGCCAGCAGCCAACGGGGGACAGCCTACGAGCAGTACTTC. Protein: CASSQRGTAYEQYF. The chain joins TRBV7-2 to TRBJ2-7; perhaps TRBD1 as D (7 bases). CDR1 and CDR2 (germline): SGHTA, FQGNSA. The CDR3 is 14 amino acids. The V gene lost 5 bases and the J gene lost 2 bases, with 13 bases spanning the gap. Full variable domain (missing parts from reference TRBV7-2 and TRBJ2-7): GAGVSQSPSNKVTEKGKDVELRCDPISGHTALYWYRQSLGQGLEFLIYFQGNSAPDKSGLPSDRFSAERTGGSVSTLTIQRTQQEDSAVYLCASSQRGTAYEQYFGPGTRLTVT.

This clonotype was counted a few times. A far larger clone is one nucleotide away, so this likely arose from a read error. V gene TRBV7-2 combines with J gene TRBJ2-7, with 7 bases that match TRBD2. Germline V gene data show CDR1 as SGHTA and CDR2 as FQGNSA. This CDR3 contains 16 residues. Trimming removed 2 bases from V and 7 bases from J; junction bases left unmatched: 14. This chain's CDR3 is CASSLTSESSYNEQYF. In nucleotides, the CDR3 is TGTGCCAGCAGCTTAACTAGCGAGAGCTCCTACAATGAGCAGTACTTC.